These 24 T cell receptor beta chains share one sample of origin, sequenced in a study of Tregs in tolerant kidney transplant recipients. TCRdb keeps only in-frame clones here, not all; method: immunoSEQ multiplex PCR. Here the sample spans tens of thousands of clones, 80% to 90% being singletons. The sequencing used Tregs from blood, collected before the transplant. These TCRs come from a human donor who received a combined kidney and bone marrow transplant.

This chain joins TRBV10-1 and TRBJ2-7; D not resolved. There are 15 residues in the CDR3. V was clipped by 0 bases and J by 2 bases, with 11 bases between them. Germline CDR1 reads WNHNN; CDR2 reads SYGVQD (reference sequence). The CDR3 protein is CASSESRVAPYEQYF. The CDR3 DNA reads TGCGCCAGCAGTGAGTCAAGAGTCGCCCCCTACGAGCAGTACTTC.

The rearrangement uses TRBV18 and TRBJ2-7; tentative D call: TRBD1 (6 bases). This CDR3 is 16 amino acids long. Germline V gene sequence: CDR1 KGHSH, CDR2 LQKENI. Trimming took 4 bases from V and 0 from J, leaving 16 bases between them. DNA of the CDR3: TGTGCCAGCTCACGCCCCGGGACACGGAGCTCCTACGAGCAGTACTTC. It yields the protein CASSRPGTRSSYEQYF. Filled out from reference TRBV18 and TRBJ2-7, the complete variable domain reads NAGVMQNPRHLVRRRGQEARLRCSPMKGHSHVYWYRQLPEEGLKFMVYLQKENIIDESGMPKERFSAEFPKEGPSILRIQQVVRGDSAAYFCASSRPGTRSSYEQYFGPGTRLTVT.

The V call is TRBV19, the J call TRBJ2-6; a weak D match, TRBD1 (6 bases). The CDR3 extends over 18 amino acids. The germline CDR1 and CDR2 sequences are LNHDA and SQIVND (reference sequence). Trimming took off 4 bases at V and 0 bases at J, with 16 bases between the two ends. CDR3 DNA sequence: TGTGCCAGTAGTACCCTCGGGACATCACCCTCTGGGGCCAACGTCCTGACTTTC. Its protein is CASSTLGTSPSGANVLTF.

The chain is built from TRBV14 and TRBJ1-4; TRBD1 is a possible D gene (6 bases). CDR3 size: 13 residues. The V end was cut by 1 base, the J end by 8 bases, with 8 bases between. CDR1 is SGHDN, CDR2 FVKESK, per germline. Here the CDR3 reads CASSQVGGEKLFF. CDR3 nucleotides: TGTGCCAGCAGCCAAGTAGGGGGGGAAAAACTGTTTTTT.

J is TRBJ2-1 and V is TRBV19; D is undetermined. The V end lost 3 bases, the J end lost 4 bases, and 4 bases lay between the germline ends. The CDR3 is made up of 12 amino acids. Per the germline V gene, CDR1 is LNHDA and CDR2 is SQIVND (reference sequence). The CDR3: CASSMGYNEQFF. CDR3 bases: TGTGCCAGTAGTATGGGATACAATGAGCAGTTCTTC. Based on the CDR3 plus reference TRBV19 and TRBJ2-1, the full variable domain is DGGITQSPKYLFRKEGQNVTLSCEQNLNHDAMYWYRQDPGQGLRLIYYSQIVNDFQKGDIAEGYSVSREKKESFPLTVTSAQKNPTAFYLCASSMGYNEQFFGPGTRLTVL.

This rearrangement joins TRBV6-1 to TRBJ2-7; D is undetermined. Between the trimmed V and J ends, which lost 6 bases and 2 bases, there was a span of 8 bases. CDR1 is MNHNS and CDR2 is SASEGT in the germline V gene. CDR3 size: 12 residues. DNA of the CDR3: TGTGCCAGCAGGACCGAACCCTACGAGCAGTACTTC. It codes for CASRTEPYEQYF.

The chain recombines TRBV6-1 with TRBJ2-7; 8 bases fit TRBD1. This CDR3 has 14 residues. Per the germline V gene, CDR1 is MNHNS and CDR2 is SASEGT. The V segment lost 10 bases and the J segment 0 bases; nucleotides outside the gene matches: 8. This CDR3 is CAIYRGAPSYEQYF. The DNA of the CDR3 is TGTGCCATCTACAGGGGGGCCCCCTCCTACGAGCAGTACTTC.

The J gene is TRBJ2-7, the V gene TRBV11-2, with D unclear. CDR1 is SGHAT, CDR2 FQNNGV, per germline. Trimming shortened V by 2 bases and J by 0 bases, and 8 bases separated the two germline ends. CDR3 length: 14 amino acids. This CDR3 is CASSLLTGSYEQYF. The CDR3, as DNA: TGTGCCAGCAGCTTATTGACGGGCTCCTACGAGCAGTACTTC.

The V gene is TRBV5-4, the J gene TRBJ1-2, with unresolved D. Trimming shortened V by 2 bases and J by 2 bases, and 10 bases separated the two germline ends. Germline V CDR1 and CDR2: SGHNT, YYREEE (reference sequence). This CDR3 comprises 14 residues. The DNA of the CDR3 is TGTGCCAGCAGCTTTCCCCTAGTAAACTATGGCTACACCTTC. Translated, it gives CASSFPLVNYGYTF.

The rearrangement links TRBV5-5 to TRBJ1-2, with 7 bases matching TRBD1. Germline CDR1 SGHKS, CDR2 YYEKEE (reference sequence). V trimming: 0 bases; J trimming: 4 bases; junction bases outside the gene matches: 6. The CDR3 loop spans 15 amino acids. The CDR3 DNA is TGTGCCAGCAGCTTGGGTCCGGGACAGCTCTATGGCTACACCTTC. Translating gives CASSLGPGQLYGYTF.

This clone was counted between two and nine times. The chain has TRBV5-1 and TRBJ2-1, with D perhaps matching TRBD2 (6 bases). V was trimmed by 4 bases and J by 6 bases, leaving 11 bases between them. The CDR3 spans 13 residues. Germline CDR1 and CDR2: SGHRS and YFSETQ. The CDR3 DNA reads TGCGCCAGCAGCCCCTGGGACTCCAATGAGCAGTTCTTC. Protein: CASSPWDSNEQFF. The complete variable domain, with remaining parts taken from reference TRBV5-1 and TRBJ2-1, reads KAGVTQTPRYLIKTRGQQVTLSCSPISGHRSVSWYQQTPGQGLQFLFEYFSETQRNKGNFPGRFSGRQFSNSRSEMNVSTLELGDSALYLCASSPWDSNEQFFGPGTRLTVL.

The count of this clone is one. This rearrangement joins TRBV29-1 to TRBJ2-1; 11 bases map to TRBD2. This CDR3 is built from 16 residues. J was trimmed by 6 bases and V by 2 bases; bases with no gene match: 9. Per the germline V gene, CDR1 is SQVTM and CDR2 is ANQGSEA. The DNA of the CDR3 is TGCAGCGTTGAAAGACTAGCGGGAAAAGTTAGCAATGAGCAGTTCTTC. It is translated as CSVERLAGKVSNEQFF.

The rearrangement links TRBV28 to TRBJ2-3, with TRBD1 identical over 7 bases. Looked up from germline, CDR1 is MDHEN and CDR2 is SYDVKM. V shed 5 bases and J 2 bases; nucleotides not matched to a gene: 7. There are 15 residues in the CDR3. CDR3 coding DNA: TGTGCCAGCAGTGTTTGGGACAGCCTCACAGATACGCAGTATTTT. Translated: CASSVWDSLTDTQYF.

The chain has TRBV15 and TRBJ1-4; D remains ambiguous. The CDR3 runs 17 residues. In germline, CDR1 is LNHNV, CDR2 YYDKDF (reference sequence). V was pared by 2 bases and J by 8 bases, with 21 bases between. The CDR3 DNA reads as TGTGCCACCAGCAGACCATCGGTTCGCACCTTGGGGGAAAAACTGTTTTTT. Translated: CATSRPSVRTLGEKLFF.

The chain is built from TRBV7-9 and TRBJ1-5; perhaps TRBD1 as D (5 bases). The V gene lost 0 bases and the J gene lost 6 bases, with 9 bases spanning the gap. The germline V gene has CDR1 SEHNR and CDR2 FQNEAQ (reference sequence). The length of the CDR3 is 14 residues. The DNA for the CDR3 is TGTGCCAGCAGCTTAGCGGGGGACGGTCAGCCCCAGCATTTT. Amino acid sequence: CASSLAGDGQPQHF.

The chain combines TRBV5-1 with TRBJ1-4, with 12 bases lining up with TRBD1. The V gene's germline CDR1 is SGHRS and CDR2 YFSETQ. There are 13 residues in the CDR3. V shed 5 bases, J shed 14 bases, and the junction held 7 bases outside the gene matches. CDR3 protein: CASRTGTGGSLFF. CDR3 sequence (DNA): TGCGCCAGCAGGACCGGGACAGGGGGCTCGCTGTTTTTT.

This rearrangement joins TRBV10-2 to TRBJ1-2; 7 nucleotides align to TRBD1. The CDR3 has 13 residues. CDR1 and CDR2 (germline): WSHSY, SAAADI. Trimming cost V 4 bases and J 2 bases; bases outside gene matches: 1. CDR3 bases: TGCGCCAGCAGTGCGGACAGGAACTATGGCTACACCTTC. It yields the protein CASSADRNYGYTF.

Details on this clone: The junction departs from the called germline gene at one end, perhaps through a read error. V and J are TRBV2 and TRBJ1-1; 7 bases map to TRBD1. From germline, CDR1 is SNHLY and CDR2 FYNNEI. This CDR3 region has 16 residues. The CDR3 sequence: CASSVGLGGQNSEAFF. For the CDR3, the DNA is TGTGCCAGCAGTGTTGGCCTAGGGGGACAGAACTCTGAAGCTTTCTTT. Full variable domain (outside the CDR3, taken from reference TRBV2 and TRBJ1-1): EPEVTQTPSHQVTQMGQEVILRCVPISNHLYFYWYRQILGQKVEFLVSFYNNEISEKSEIFDDQFSVERPDGSNFTLKIRSTKLEDSAMYFCASSVGLGGQNSEAFFGQGTRLTVV.

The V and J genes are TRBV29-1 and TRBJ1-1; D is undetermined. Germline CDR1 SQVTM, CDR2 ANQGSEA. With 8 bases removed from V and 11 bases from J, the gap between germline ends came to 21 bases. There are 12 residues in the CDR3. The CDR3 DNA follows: TGCAGCCCGTCCTCGACACCGACCGAGGCTTTCTTT. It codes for CSPSSTPTEAFF.

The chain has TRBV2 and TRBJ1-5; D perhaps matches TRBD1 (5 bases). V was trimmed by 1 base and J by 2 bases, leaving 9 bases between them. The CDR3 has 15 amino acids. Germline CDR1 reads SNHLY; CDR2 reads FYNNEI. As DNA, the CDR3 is TGTGCCAGCAGTGAAGAGACAGCGGGCAATCAGCCCCAGCATTTT. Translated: CASSEETAGNQPQHF.

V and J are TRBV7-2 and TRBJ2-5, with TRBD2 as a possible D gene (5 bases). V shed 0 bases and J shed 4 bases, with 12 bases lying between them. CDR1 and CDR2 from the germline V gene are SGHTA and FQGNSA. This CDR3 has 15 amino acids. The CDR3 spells CASSLAVGVGETQYF. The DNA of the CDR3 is TGTGCCAGCAGCTTAGCCGTGGGAGTGGGAGAGACCCAGTACTTC.

The CDR3 DNA is TGTGCCAGCAGCTTAGCTCTCCAGGGGGCGAGGACTGAAGCTTTCTTT. The encoded protein is CASSLALQGARTEAFF. The genes are TRBV11-2 and TRBJ1-1, with 8 bases identical to TRBD1. CDR3 length equals 16 residues. Trimming cost V 1 base and J 5 bases; bases outside gene matches: 9. CDR1 and CDR2 (germline): SGHAT, FQNNGV. Variable domain in full (rest from reference TRBV11-2 and TRBJ1-1): EAGVAQSPRYKIIEKRQSVAFWCNPISGHATLYWYQQILGQGPKLLIQFQNNGVVDDSQLPKDRFSAERLKGVDSTLKIQPAKLEDSAVYLCASSLALQGARTEAFFGQGTRLTVV.

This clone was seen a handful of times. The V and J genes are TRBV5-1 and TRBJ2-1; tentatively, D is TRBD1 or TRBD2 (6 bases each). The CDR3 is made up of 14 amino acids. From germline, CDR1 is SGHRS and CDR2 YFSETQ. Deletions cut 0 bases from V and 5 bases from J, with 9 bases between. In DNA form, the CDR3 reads TGCGCCAGCAGCTTGGAGGGGGGAGACAATGAGCAGTTCTTC. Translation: CASSLEGGDNEQFF.

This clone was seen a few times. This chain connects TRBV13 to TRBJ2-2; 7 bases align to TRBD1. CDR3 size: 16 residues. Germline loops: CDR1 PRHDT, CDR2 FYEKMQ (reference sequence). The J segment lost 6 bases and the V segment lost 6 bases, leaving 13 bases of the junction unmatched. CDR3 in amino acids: CASSYPNLQGAGELFF. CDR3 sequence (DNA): TGTGCCAGCAGTTACCCAAACCTTCAGGGGGCCGGGGAGCTGTTTTTT.